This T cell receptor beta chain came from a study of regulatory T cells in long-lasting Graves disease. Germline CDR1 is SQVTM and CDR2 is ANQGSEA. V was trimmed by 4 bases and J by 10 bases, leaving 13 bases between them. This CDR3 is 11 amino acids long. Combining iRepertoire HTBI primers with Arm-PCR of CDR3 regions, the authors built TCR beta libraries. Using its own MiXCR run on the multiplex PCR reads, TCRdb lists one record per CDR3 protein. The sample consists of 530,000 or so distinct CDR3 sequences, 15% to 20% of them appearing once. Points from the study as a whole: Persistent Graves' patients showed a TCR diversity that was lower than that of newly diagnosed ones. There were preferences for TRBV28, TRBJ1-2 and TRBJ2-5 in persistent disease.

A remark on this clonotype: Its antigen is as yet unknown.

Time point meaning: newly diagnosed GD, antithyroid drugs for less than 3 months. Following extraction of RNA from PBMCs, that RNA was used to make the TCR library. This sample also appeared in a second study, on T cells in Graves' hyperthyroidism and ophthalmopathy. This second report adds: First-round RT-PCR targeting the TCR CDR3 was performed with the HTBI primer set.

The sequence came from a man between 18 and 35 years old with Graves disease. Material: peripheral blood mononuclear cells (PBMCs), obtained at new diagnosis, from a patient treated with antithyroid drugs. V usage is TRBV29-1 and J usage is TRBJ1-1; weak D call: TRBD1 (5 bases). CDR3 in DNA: TGCAGCGTTGGGCTACCCGGGGGAGCTTTCTTT. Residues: CSVGLPGGAFF.